This T cell receptor (beta chain) was found in a study of T cells after yellow fever vaccination. General observations from the study: Reappearance after the booster was seen for most primary-vaccination clones, at roughly 96% CD4 and 75% to 90% CD8.

Each CDR3 protein gets one entry after TCRdb re-called the 5' RACE reads with MiXCR. The sample carries 160,000 or so distinct CDR3 sequences, 5.5% to 7.5% recorded once. This clonotype was picked up many times. Its antigen is unidentified. The sequence derives from a man younger than 30 who received the YFV17D yellow fever vaccine. The source material was CD4+ T cells sorted from PBMCs, sampled about 5 days after the first yellow fever vaccination.

CDR3 coding DNA: TGTGCCATCAGTAGGGACAGCTCTGGAAACACCATATATTTT. Residues: CAISRDSSGNTIYF. The J gene is TRBJ1-3, the V gene TRBV10-3, with 7 bases that match TRBD1. The germline gives CDR1 ENHRY, CDR2 SYGVKD. This CDR3 has 14 residues. V dropped 5 bases and J dropped 0; count of bases not matched to a gene: 1.